Sequencing of this T cell receptor beta chain was carried out in a study of T cells after yellow fever vaccination. Study-wide results and caveats: The study noted that FACS-sorted repertoires could contain abundant clonotypes contaminating from the bulk population.

Germline values: CDR1 KGHSH, CDR2 LQKENI. Trimming took 2 bases from V and 4 from J, leaving 5 bases between them. The CDR3 consists of 12 residues. 5'RACE template switching generated TCR cDNA, adding a universal primer site and UMIs. MiXCR, applied by TCRdb to the 5' RACE reads, yields one record per CDR3 protein. Counted here are a few hundred thousand distinct CDR3 sequences, roughly an eighth occurring once; the ten biggest clones make up roughly 3%. This clonotype has more than one count but fewer than ten. Its antigen is undetermined. This TCR was recovered from a man aged 18 to 30 who received the YFV17D yellow fever vaccine. The chain has TRBV18 and TRBJ1-1; unclear D gene. Material: CD4+ T cells sorted from PBMCs, obtained 15 days after the yellow fever booster vaccination. The CDR3 nucleotides are TGTGCCAGCTCACCAGGGTTCACTGAAGCTTTCTTT. Protein: CASSPGFTEAFF.